These 17 T cell receptor beta chains were all obtained from the same sample, sequenced in a study of cytomegalovirus exposure and HLA in healthy donors. Measured with immunoSEQ multiplex PCR; TCRdb has only the in-frame clones, and not every one. This table has about 360,000 clones, around 86% appearing once. Specimen: PBMCs. These TCRs come from a woman aged 18-29 years in good health and CMV-seronegative.

V gene TRBV19 combines with J gene TRBJ1-1; D is uncertain. Trimming shortened V by 4 bases and J by 5 bases, and 11 bases separated the two germline ends. CDR1 is LNHDA and CDR2 is SQIVND in the germline V gene (reference sequence). The CDR3 contains 13 residues. CDR3 in amino acids: CASSTQSWTEAFF. The CDR3 DNA reads TGTGCCAGTAGTACACAGAGCTGGACTGAAGCTTTCTTT.

Of note for this clone: Distinct nucleotide sequences in the sample also encode this CDR3. The V gene is TRBV27, the J gene TRBJ2-1; TRBD2 is a possible D gene (5 bases). This CDR3 contains 13 residues. The V end was cut by 5 bases, the J end by 6 bases, with 11 bases between. The germline gives CDR1 MNHEY, CDR2 SMNVEV (reference sequence). CDR3 nucleotide sequence: TGTGCCAGCAGTCTTACTAGTGGCAATGAGCAGTTCTTC. Amino acids: CASSLTSGNEQFF.

The V call is TRBV28, the J call TRBJ2-5; no clear D. CDR3 size: 13 residues. Per the germline V gene, CDR1 is MDHEN and CDR2 is SYDVKM. Trimming stripped 2 bases from V and 4 bases from J, with 8 bases between. CDR3 in DNA: TGTGCCAGCAGTTTACAGGTCCCAGAGACCCAGTACTTC. This gives the protein CASSLQVPETQYF.

The genes are TRBV28 and TRBJ2-7; 7 nucleotides agree with TRBD2. Trimming cost V 8 bases and J 2 bases; bases outside gene matches: 6. The V gene's germline CDR1 is MDHEN and CDR2 SYDVKM. This CDR3 comprises 13 residues. The CDR3 region is CASARLAAYEQYF. The CDR3 DNA sequence: TGTGCCAGCGCCCGGCTAGCGGCCTACGAGCAGTACTTC.

The rearrangement links TRBV9 to TRBJ2-1, with 8 bases that match TRBD1. The germline V gene encodes CDR1 SGDLS and CDR2 YYNGEE. The CDR3 covers 11 residues. J gave up 15 bases and V 3 bases, and 5 bases lay outside the gene matches. Here the CDR3 DNA reads TGTGCCAGCAGCGCTCAGGGGGCGCCGTTCTTC. Its translation: CASSAQGAPFF.

V is TRBV5-1 and J is TRBJ1-1; 7 nucleotides align to TRBD1. This CDR3 spans 14 amino acids. The trim removed 2 bases at V and 3 bases at J, leaving 4 bases unmatched. The germline CDR1 and CDR2 sequences are SGHRS and YFSETQ. The CDR3 sequence: CASSFFDRDTEAFF. CDR3 bases: TGCGCCAGCAGCTTTTTCGACAGGGACACTGAAGCTTTCTTT. Full variable domain (missing parts from reference TRBV5-1 and TRBJ1-1): KAGVTQTPRYLIKTRGQQVTLSCSPISGHRSVSWYQQTPGQGLQFLFEYFSETQRNKGNFPGRFSGRQFSNSRSEMNVSTLELGDSALYLCASSFFDRDTEAFFGQGTRLTVV.

The chain carries TRBV7-9 and TRBJ1-4, with D hard to call. CDR1 and CDR2 (germline): SEHNR, FQNEAQ (reference sequence). This CDR3 has 14 residues. Trimming pared 4 bases from V and 5 bases from J, leaving 11 bases between. This CDR3 reads CASSSLRRNEKLFF. The CDR3 DNA sequence: TGTGCCAGCAGCTCTTTACGGAGGAATGAAAAACTGTTTTTT.

The chain joins TRBV30 to TRBJ1-4; D might be TRBD1 (6 bases). Trimming removed 3 bases at V and 2 bases at J, with 7 bases between. CDR1 and CDR2 (germline): GTSNPN, SVGIG (reference sequence). CDR3 length equals 13 residues. CDR3 coding DNA: TGTGCCTGGAGCAGGGGCACTAATGAAAAACTGTTTTTT. Translated: CAWSRGTNEKLFF.

J is TRBJ2-7 and V is TRBV27; TRBD1 aligns across 8 bases. CDR1 and CDR2 from the germline V gene are MNHEY and SMNVEV (reference sequence). The junction had 9 bases not matched to a gene; V was cut back by 5 bases and J by 3 bases. CDR3 length equals 15 residues. The CDR3 here is CASSLGTGTGYEQYF. The DNA for the CDR3 is TGTGCCAGCAGTCTGGGGACCGGGACAGGCTACGAGCAGTACTTC.

The J gene is TRBJ1-5, the V gene TRBV27; D might be TRBD1 (5 bases). V was trimmed by 6 bases and J by 0 bases, leaving 18 bases between them. Germline CDR1 MNHEY, CDR2 SMNVEV (reference sequence). This CDR3 is built from 17 residues. The CDR3 here is CASRPAWGGDSNQPQHF. The CDR3 bases are TGTGCCAGCAGGCCGGCCTGGGGAGGGGATAGCAATCAGCCCCAGCATTTT.

The genes are TRBV14 and TRBJ2-3, with 8 bases lining up with TRBD1. The CDR3 covers 16 residues. CDR1 SGHDN and CDR2 FVKESK come from the germline V gene. V lost 3 bases, J lost 6 bases, and 11 bases stayed unmatched. The CDR3 spells CASSHSGRGLPDTQYF. The DNA for the CDR3 is TGTGCCAGCAGCCACTCCGGCAGGGGGCTGCCCGATACGCAGTATTTT.

CDR3 DNA sequence: TGTGCCAGTAGTATATTACAAACACGCAATCAGCCCCAGCATTTT. It yields the protein CASSILQTRNQPQHF. V gene TRBV19 combines with J gene TRBJ1-5, with no clear D. V lost 2 bases to trimming and J lost 2 bases, with 10 bases between them. CDR1 is LNHDA and CDR2 is SQIVND in the germline V gene (reference sequence). This CDR3 has 15 amino acids. Using reference TRBV19 and TRBJ1-5 for the parts outside the CDR3, the full variable domain is DGGITQSPKYLFRKEGQNVTLSCEQNLNHDAMYWYRQDPGQGLRLIYYSQIVNDFQKGDIAEGYSVSREKKESFPLTVTSAQKNPTAFYLCASSILQTRNQPQHFGDGTRLSIL.

In this sample, this clone turned up many times. The chain is built from TRBV13 and TRBJ1-1; D may be TRBD1 (6 bases). Deletions cut 5 bases from V and 8 bases from J, with 12 bases between. Germline lookup yields CDR1 PRHDT and CDR2 FYEKMQ (reference sequence). This CDR3 comprises 12 residues. The CDR3: CASSQLDREAFF. CDR3 coding DNA: TGTGCCAGCAGCCAACTTGACAGGGAAGCTTTCTTT.

V and J are TRBV28 and TRBJ2-7; 9 positions agree with TRBD1. Germline lookup yields CDR1 MDHEN and CDR2 SYDVKM. The CDR3 length is 16 residues. V was clipped by 2 bases and J by 3 bases; unmatched bases: 8. CDR3 sequence: CASSLEGTGTVYEQYF. In DNA form, the CDR3 reads TGTGCCAGCAGTTTAGAGGGGACAGGGACTGTCTACGAGCAGTACTTC.

The count of this clone is one. This chain connects TRBV2 to TRBJ1-5; a possible D gene is TRBD1 (5 bases). Looked up from germline, CDR1 is SNHLY and CDR2 is FYNNEI. Trimming removed 3 bases from V and 1 base from J, with 10 bases in between. The CDR3 contains 15 residues. The CDR3 nucleotides read TGTGCCAGCAGTGACAAGGGGCTAAGCAATCAGCCCCAGCATTTT. As protein: CASSDKGLSNQPQHF.

The chain uses TRBV5-1 and TRBJ1-5; D remains ambiguous. Trimming took 2 bases from V and 4 from J, leaving 7 bases between them. This CDR3 spans 13 amino acids. The germline CDR1 and CDR2 sequences are SGHRS and YFSETQ. The CDR3 DNA reads TGCGCCAGCAGCTTCACCGGGAATCAGCCCCAGCATTTT. Its translation: CASSFTGNQPQHF. The full variable domain, in which reference TRBV5-1 and TRBJ1-5 provide the parts outside the CDR3, is KAGVTQTPRYLIKTRGQQVTLSCSPISGHRSVSWYQQTPGQGLQFLFEYFSETQRNKGNFPGRFSGRQFSNSRSEMNVSTLELGDSALYLCASSFTGNQPQHFGDGTRLSIL.

The rearrangement joins TRBV13 to TRBJ2-7; D is uncertain. This CDR3 contains 12 residues. Trimming cost V 4 bases and J 2 bases, with 6 bases left between them. Germline CDR1 reads PRHDT; CDR2 reads FYEKMQ (reference sequence). CDR3 sequence: CASSYSPYEQYF. In nucleotides, the CDR3 is TGTGCCAGCAGCTATTCTCCCTACGAGCAGTACTTC.